One and the same sample provided the 23 T cell receptor beta chains below, sequenced in a study of shared clonotypes between healthy human individuals. CD45RO-negative, CCR7-positively selected cells formed the naive CD8 fraction, excluding terminally differentiated effector memory CD45RA+ cells. Produced via immunoSEQ multiplex PCR; TCRdb's table is partial and in-frame only. The table has millions of clones, about 95% seen once. Sequencing was performed on naive CD8+ T cells sorted from blood. These receptors were obtained from a young man in good health.

The rearrangement uses TRBV6-1 and TRBJ2-5; D remains ambiguous. Germline V CDR1 and CDR2: MNHNS, SASEGT. V was cut by 2 bases and J by 4 bases, with 5 bases left in between. The CDR3 totals 12 residues. CDR3 loop: CASSESGETQYF. For the CDR3, the DNA is TGTGCCAGCAGTGAATCTGGAGAGACCCAGTACTTC.

The chain uses TRBV28 and TRBJ2-7, with D uncertain. V dropped 2 bases and J dropped 0 bases, with 8 bases sitting between them. Germline V gene sequence: CDR1 MDHEN, CDR2 SYDVKM. This CDR3 has 14 amino acids. CDR3 protein: CASSLALSSYEQYF. CDR3 sequence (DNA): TGTGCCAGCAGTTTAGCCCTTAGCTCCTACGAGCAGTACTTC.

CDR3: CASSLDRAGYTF. CDR3 in DNA: TGTGCCAGCAGCTTAGACAGGGCTGGCTACACCTTC. The chain joins TRBV7-9 to TRBJ1-2; TRBD1 is a possible D gene (6 bases). V was trimmed by 1 base and J by 7 bases, leaving 7 bases between them. The CDR3 is made up of 12 amino acids. CDR1 and CDR2 from the germline V gene are SEHNR and FQNEAQ (reference sequence).

The chain is built from TRBV21-1 and TRBJ2-5; the D call in the table, TRBD1, was not verified against the DNA. TRBV21-1 is a known pseudogene. The CDR3 sequence is 13 residues long. CDR3 protein: CASSKTGRETQYF. The CDR3 bases are TGTGCCAGCAGCAAGACAGGGAGGGAGACCCAGTACTTC.

This chain links TRBV7-9 with TRBJ1-1; 11 nucleotides match TRBD1. The trim removed 5 bases at V and 5 bases at J, leaving 4 bases unmatched. This CDR3 is built from 14 residues. The germline CDR1 and CDR2 sequences are SEHNR and FQNEAQ (reference sequence). CDR3 sequence (DNA): TGTGCCAGCAGCGCACGGGACAGGGGGACTGAAGCTTTCTTT. As protein: CASSARDRGTEAFF.

The gene calls are TRBV11-2 and TRBJ1-2; D is uncertain. This CDR3 has 14 amino acids. V was pared by 1 base and J by 7 bases, with 13 bases between. Germline V gives CDR1 SGHAT, CDR2 FQNNGV. The CDR3: CASSLGSGLGGYTF. CDR3 coding DNA: TGTGCCAGCAGCTTAGGTTCCGGTCTGGGTGGCTACACCTTC.

The rearrangement links TRBV29-1 to TRBJ1-1; no definite D call. Germline CDR1 and CDR2: SQVTM and ANQGSEA. The CDR3 spans 13 residues. The ends were cut back, 7 bases at V and 0 bases at J, with 12 bases in the middle. The CDR3, as DNA: TGCAGCGGTGACGGAGCTATGAACACTGAAGCTTTCTTT. It is translated as CSGDGAMNTEAFF.

Comments on this clone: Other DNA sequences from this sample encode an identical CDR3 as well. The rearrangement joins TRBV27 to TRBJ2-2, with D perhaps matching TRBD2 (6 bases). CDR3 length equals 13 residues. Looked up from germline, CDR1 is MNHEY and CDR2 is SMNVEV (reference sequence). V lost 3 bases, J lost 5 bases, and 7 bases lay in between. The CDR3 nucleotides read TGTGCCAGCAGTTTCCGGGGGACCGGGGAGCTGTTTTTT. This gives the protein CASSFRGTGELFF.

The rearrangement links TRBV10-3 to TRBJ1-3; TRBD1 matches 9 bases. The CDR3 runs to 14 residues. Germline values: CDR1 ENHRY, CDR2 SYGVKD. V shed 11 bases and J 4 bases; nucleotides not matched to a gene: 9. The CDR3 nucleotides read TGTGCCGTCGGACAGGGGAGCCTCGGAAACACCATATATTTT. As protein: CAVGQGSLGNTIYF.

With respect to this clone: Other nucleotide sequences in the sample specify the same CDR3. The rearrangement uses TRBV19 and TRBJ1-2, with no clear D. The CDR3 is 12 amino acids. V shed 8 bases and J shed 2 bases, with 9 bases lying between them. Germline V lookup: CDR1 LNHDA, CDR2 SQIVND (reference sequence). The CDR3 spells CASSTQNYGYTF. In DNA, the CDR3 is TGTGCCAGTTCTACACAGAACTATGGCTACACCTTC.

J is TRBJ1-5 and V is TRBV5-6, with 7 bases matching TRBD1. The CDR3 consists of 15 residues. J gave up 0 bases and V 4 bases, and 4 bases lay outside the gene matches. Germline values: CDR1 SGHDT, CDR2 YYEEEE. This CDR3 reads CASSDGTVSNQPQHF. Here the CDR3 DNA reads TGTGCCAGCAGCGACGGGACAGTTAGCAATCAGCCCCAGCATTTT.

The chain links TRBV7-2 to TRBJ2-7; D gene ambiguous. V was trimmed by 5 bases and J by 2 bases, leaving 22 bases between them. CDR3 size: 17 residues. Germline loops: CDR1 SGHTA, CDR2 FQGNSA. CDR3 bases: TGTGCCAGCAGCCCTTTATTGGGCCCCACGGGCACCTACGAGCAGTACTTC. Translation: CASSPLLGPTGTYEQYF. The full variable domain, rest sourced from reference TRBV7-2 and TRBJ2-7, is GAGVSQSPSNKVTEKGKDVELRCDPISGHTALYWYRQSLGQGLEFLIYFQGNSAPDKSGLPSDRFSAERTGGSVSTLTIQRTQQEDSAVYLCASSPLLGPTGTYEQYFGPGTRLTVT.

The rearrangement links TRBV9 to TRBJ1-1, with D tentatively TRBD1 (6 bases). The V gene lost 4 bases and the J gene lost 0 bases, with 13 bases spanning the gap. The CDR3 is 15 amino acids. Looked up from germline, CDR1 is SGDLS and CDR2 is YYNGEE. The CDR3 here is CASSRGGTLNTEAFF. The CDR3, as DNA: TGTGCCAGCAGCAGGGGGGGGACCCTGAACACTGAAGCTTTCTTT.

The chain combines TRBV18 with TRBJ2-1; D gene uncertain. Trimming removed 2 bases at V and 0 bases at J, with 8 bases between. Germline CDR1 reads KGHSH; CDR2 reads LQKENI. This CDR3 has 15 amino acids. The chain's CDR3 is CASSPVDSSYNEQFF. The DNA of the CDR3 is TGTGCCAGCTCACCAGTGGATAGCTCCTACAATGAGCAGTTCTTC. Full variable domain (rest looked up from reference TRBV18 and TRBJ2-1): NAGVMQNPRHLVRRRGQEARLRCSPMKGHSHVYWYRQLPEEGLKFMVYLQKENIIDESGMPKERFSAEFPKEGPSILRIQQVVRGDSAAYFCASSPVDSSYNEQFFGPGTRLTVL.

The chain uses TRBV4-3 and TRBJ2-1; 13 positions agree with TRBD2. The CDR3 runs 17 residues. Germline CDR1 reads LGHNA; CDR2 reads YSLEER. V dropped 3 bases and J dropped 5; count of bases not matched to a gene: 7. The CDR3 DNA is TGCGCCAGCAGCCACGGTTGGACTAGCGGGAGCCACAATGAGCAGTTCTTC. This gives the protein CASSHGWTSGSHNEQFF.

About this clone: One junction end does not reproduce the germline sequence, and a read error may be involved. The chain joins TRBV7-9 to TRBJ1-1, with D unclear. The CDR3 sequence is 13 residues long. The germline V gene has CDR1 SEHNR and CDR2 FQNEAQ (reference sequence). The CDR3 sequence: CASSSTANAEAFF. The CDR3 bases are TGTGCCAGCAGTTCCACAGCGAACGCTGAAGCTTTCTTT.

This clone has only one observation. This chain links TRBV30 with TRBJ2-2; 7 nucleotides match TRBD1. Trimming removed 0 bases from V and 2 bases from J; junction bases left unmatched: 3. This CDR3 contains 15 residues. The V gene's germline CDR1 is GTSNPN and CDR2 SVGIG (reference sequence). In DNA, the CDR3 is TGTGCCTGGAGTGTTAGGACAGGAAACACCGGGGAGCTGTTTTTT. This sequence encodes CAWSVRTGNTGELFF.

The chain carries TRBV11-2 and TRBJ1-2; 9 nucleotides match TRBD1. This CDR3 spans 14 amino acids. The germline CDR1 and CDR2 sequences are SGHAT and FQNNGV. V dropped 5 bases and J dropped 7; count of bases not matched to a gene: 8. The CDR3 nucleotides read TGTGCCAGCAGCCCGGCCGGGACAGGGTTTGGCTACACCTTC. Amino acids: CASSPAGTGFGYTF.

The chain has TRBV20-1 and TRBJ2-1; D call uncertain. There are 8 residues in the CDR3. Germline CDR1 and CDR2: DFQATT and SNEGSKA (reference sequence). Deletions cut 6 bases from V and 14 bases from J, with 8 bases between. In DNA, the CDR3 is TGCAGTGCCCGTAAGAAGTTCTTC. Its protein is CSARKKFF.

Concerning this clone itself: A junction end diverges from the germline sequence, so it may reflect a read error. V and J are TRBV7-7 and TRBJ2-7; maybe TRBD2 (6 bases). Looked up from germline, CDR1 is SSHAT and CDR2 is FNYEAQ (reference sequence). This CDR3 is 16 amino acids long. The CDR3 is CASTLSGRSKPYEQYF. The CDR3 DNA reads as TGTGCTAGCACCTTAAGCGGGCGGTCAAAACCCTACGAGCAGTACTTC.

The rearrangement uses TRBV6-6 and TRBJ2-7; D is unresolved. The CDR3 extends over 12 amino acids. CDR1 and CDR2 (germline): MNHNY, SVGAGI (reference sequence). V lost 2 bases, J lost 3 bases, and 5 bases lay in between. DNA of the CDR3: TGTGCCAGCAGTTACGACTTCTACGAGCAGTACTTC. It codes for CASSYDFYEQYF.

This chain uses TRBV6-1 with TRBJ1-2, with a tentative D call TRBD1 (5 bases). CDR1 is MNHNS, CDR2 SASEGT, per germline. This CDR3 has 14 residues. With 8 bases removed from V and 0 bases from J, the gap between germline ends came to 13 bases. The CDR3 DNA sequence: TGTGCCAGCCAGAGCAGGGATTCTAACTATGGCTACACCTTC. Residues: CASQSRDSNYGYTF.

The chain carries TRBV19 and TRBJ2-7; TRBD2 is a possible D gene (6 bases). Trimming removed 8 bases from V and 3 bases from J, with 20 bases in between. The CDR3 is 15 amino acids. The germline V gene has CDR1 LNHDA and CDR2 SQIVND (reference sequence). This chain's CDR3 is CASRPSPGASYEQYF. CDR3 bases: TGTGCCAGTCGCCCATCGCCGGGAGCGAGCTACGAGCAGTACTTC.